This TCR beta chain was identified in a study of blood T cell repertoires in COVID-19. Study information: PBMCs, B-cell-depleted T cells, or T cells provided the cDNA or gDNA that made up the material.

The CDR3 contains 14 residues. V lost 8 bases, J lost 3 bases, and 17 bases lay in between. Looked up from germline, CDR1 is SEHNR and CDR2 is FQNEAQ (reference sequence). TCRdb's table, derived via immunoSEQ multiplex PCR, lists solely in-frame clones and lacks some. The sample gives about 180,000 clones, approximately 88% of which show up once; about 4% is in the top ten. This receptor was obtained from a woman in her thirties with acute or convalescent COVID-19. Specimen: peripheral blood. The chain links TRBV7-9 to TRBJ2-7; D uncertain. The CDR3 region is CASSHDSRLYEQYF. The CDR3 nucleotides read TGTGCCAGCTCGCATGACTCCCGGCTCTACGAGCAGTACTTC.